This TCR beta chain came from a study of CDR3 diversity in severe acne. V was cut by 1 base and J by 4 bases, with 14 bases left in between. The length of the CDR3 is 14 residues. The germline V gene encodes CDR1 DFQATT and CDR2 SNEGSKA (reference sequence). TCRdb ran MiXCR on the PCR reads and lists one entry per CDR3 protein. In the table there are 97,000 or so distinct CDR3 sequences, approximately 47% of which are singletons. Sequencing was performed on blood. The chain couples TRBV20-1 to TRBJ2-7, with D possibly matching TRBD2 (6 bases). The sequence was collected from a male donor with acne. The CDR3 nucleotides are TGCAGTGCTAGAGGGCGGAGGGGTCGGTACGAGCAGTACTTC. This translates into CSARGRRGRYEQYF.